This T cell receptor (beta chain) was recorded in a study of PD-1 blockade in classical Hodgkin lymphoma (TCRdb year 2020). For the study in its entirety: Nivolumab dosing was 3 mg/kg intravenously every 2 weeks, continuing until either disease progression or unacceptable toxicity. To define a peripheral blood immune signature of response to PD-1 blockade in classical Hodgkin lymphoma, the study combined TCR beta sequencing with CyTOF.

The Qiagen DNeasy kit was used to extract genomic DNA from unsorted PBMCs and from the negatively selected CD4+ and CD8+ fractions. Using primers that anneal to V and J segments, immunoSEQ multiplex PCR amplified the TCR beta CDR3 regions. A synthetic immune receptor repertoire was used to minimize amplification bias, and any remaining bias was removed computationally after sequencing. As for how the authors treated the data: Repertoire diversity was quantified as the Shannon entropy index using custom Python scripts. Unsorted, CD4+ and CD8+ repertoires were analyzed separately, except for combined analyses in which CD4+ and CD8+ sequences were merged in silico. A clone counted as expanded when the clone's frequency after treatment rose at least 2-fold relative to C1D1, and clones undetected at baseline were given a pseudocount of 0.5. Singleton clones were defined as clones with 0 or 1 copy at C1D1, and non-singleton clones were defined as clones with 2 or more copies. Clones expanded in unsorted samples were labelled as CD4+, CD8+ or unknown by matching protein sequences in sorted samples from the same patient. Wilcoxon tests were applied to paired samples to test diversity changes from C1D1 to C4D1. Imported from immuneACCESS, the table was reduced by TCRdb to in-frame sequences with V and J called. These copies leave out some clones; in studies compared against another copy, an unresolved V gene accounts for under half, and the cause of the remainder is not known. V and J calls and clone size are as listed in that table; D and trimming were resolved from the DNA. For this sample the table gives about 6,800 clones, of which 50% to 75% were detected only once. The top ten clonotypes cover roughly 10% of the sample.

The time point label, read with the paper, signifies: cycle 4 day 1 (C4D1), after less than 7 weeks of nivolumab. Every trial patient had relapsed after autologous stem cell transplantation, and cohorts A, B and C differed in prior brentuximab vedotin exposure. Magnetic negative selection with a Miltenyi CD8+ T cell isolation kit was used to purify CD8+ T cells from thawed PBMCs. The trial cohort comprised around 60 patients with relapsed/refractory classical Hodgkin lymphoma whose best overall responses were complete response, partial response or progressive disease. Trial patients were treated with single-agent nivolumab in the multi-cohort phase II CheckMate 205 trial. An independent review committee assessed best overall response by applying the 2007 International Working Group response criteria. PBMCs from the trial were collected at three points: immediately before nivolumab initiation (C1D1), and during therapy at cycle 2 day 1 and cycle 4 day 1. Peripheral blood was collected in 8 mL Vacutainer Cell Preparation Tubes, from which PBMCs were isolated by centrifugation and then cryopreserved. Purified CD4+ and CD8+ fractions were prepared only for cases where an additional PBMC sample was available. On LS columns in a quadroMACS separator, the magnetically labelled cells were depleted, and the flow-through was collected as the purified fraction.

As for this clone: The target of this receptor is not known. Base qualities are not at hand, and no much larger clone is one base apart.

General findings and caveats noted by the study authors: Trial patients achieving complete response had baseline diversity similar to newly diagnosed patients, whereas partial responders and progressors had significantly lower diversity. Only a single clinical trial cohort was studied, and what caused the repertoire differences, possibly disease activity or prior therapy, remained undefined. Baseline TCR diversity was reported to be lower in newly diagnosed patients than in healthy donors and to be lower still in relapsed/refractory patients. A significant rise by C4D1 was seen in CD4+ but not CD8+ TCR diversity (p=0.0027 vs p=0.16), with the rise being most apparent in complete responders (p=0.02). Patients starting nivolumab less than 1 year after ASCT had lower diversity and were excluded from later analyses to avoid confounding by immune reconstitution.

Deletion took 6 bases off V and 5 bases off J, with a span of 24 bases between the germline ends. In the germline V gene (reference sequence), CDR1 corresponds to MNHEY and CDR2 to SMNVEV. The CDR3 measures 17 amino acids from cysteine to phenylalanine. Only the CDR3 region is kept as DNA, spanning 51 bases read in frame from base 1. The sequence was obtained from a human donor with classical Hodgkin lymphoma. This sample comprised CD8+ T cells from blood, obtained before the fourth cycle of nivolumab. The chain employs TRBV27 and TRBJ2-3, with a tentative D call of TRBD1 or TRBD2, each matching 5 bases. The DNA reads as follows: TGTGCCAGCAGACTATCCCCGGGACCAAGAAGGGGAGATACGCAGTATTTT. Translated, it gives CASRLSPGPRRGDTQYF.